This T cell receptor beta chain was recorded in a study of T-cell memory formation after mild COVID-19. As for this clonotype: Its cognate antigen is unknown.

The study's findings and limits: Clones that contracted from day 15 to 85 were balanced CD4/CD8, while later expanders leaned CD4+.

The authors produced TCR alpha and TCR beta cDNA libraries with sample barcodes and UMIs by 5'RACE using constant-segment primers. TCRdb re-analysed the 5' RACE reads in MiXCR, keeping a single row per CDR3 protein. This table has roughly 580,000 distinct CDR3 sequences, approximately 19% appearing once. J gave up 2 bases and V 7 bases, and 8 bases lay outside the gene matches. From germline, CDR1 is SQVTM and CDR2 ANQGSEA. The CDR3 runs to 14 residues. Sequencing used PBMCs or a T cell subset sorted from them (not recorded which). This chain connects TRBV29-1 to TRBJ2-7, with 10 bases fitting TRBD1. The clonotype was recovered from an adult woman who had mild COVID-19 (a few samples of this study predate the infection). Cell type and time point are not known. This CDR3 is CSAGTGTGAYEQYF. The CDR3 bases are TGCAGCGCCGGAACCGGGACAGGGGCCTACGAGCAGTACTTC.